The 24 T cell receptor beta chains below all came from one sample that was sequenced in a study of blood T cell repertoires in COVID-19. TCRdb's copy holds only in-frame clones and misses some; the assay was immunoSEQ multiplex PCR. The data contain approximately 190,000 clones, around 80% of them singletons. The sequenced material came from peripheral blood. Every receptor here comes from a woman aged 60-70 years with COVID-19, enrolled during active disease.

The chain has TRBV19 and TRBJ1-1; D remains ambiguous. This CDR3 has 13 residues. Looked up from germline, CDR1 is LNHDA and CDR2 is SQIVND (reference sequence). Trimming took off 3 bases at V and 2 bases at J, with 7 bases between the two ends. The CDR3 sequence: CASSIDINTEAFF. The CDR3 bases are TGTGCCAGTAGTATTGACATCAACACTGAAGCTTTCTTT.

On this clone: The junction does not match germline at one end; this may be a read error. The chain uses TRBV5-4 and TRBJ2-2; 8 bases align to TRBD1. The CDR3 is made up of 16 amino acids. The germline CDR1 and CDR2 sequences are SGHNT and YYREEE (reference sequence). This CDR3 is CASSLGTGFRTGELFF. The CDR3 nucleotides are TGTGCCAGCAGTTTGGGGACAGGTTTCAGAACCGGGGAGCTGTTTTTT.

The chain combines TRBV6-2 or TRBV6-3 with TRBJ1-5; D uncertain. The CDR3 loop spans 14 amino acids. Trimming left V 2 bases short and J 6 bases short, with 11 bases between. Per germline, CDR1 MNHEY and CDR2 SVGEGT. CDR3 in amino acids: CASSYSGGRQPQHF. The CDR3, as DNA: TGTGCCAGCAGTTACAGCGGCGGACGTCAGCCCCAGCATTTT.

The chain joins TRBV18 to TRBJ2-2, with a weak D call TRBD2 (5 bases). This CDR3 has 17 residues. Between the trimmed V and J ends, which lost 4 bases and 0 bases, there was a span of 15 bases. Germline CDR1 and CDR2: KGHSH and LQKENI. Here the CDR3 DNA reads TGTGCCAGCTCACTTCGGGAAGGACCTTCGAACACCGGGGAGCTGTTTTTT. Its translation is CASSLREGPSNTGELFF.

The chain carries TRBV2 and TRBJ1-1, with 8 bases matching TRBD1. Germline CDR1 SNHLY, CDR2 FYNNEI. With V trimmed by 11 bases and J by 2 bases, 10 bases remained unmatched. The CDR3 runs 14 residues. CDR3 DNA sequence: TGTGCCGGCCGGGGACAGGAATTTAACACTGAAGCTTTCTTT. It codes for CAGRGQEFNTEAFF.

This chain connects TRBV7-2 to TRBJ2-1, with TRBD1 matching 10 bases. The V and J ends lost 3 bases and 9 bases, in that order; junction bases with no gene match: 8. The CDR3 has 15 amino acids. Germline CDR1 is SGHTA and CDR2 is FQGNSA. CDR3 nucleotides: TGTGCCAGCAGCTTTACGGGACAGGGGCGGGGTGAGCAGTTCTTC. The encoded protein is CASSFTGQGRGEQFF.

This clone was found a few times. The chain carries TRBV3-1 (or the pseudogene TRBV3-2) and TRBJ1-2, with 8 bases lining up with TRBD1. V was pared by 6 bases and J by 5 bases, with 11 bases of the junction left unmatched. Germline CDR1 and CDR2: LGHDT and YNNKEL (reference sequence). There are 15 residues in the CDR3. CDR3 loop: CASRSRTGGSYGYTF. CDR3 DNA: TGTGCCAGCAGGTCTCGAACAGGGGGAAGTTATGGCTACACCTTC.

The rearrangement joins TRBV21-1 to TRBJ2-5; the D call in the table, TRBD1, was not verified against the DNA. TRBV21-1 is designated a pseudogene. The CDR3 loop spans 12 amino acids. This CDR3 is CASSTPQGTQYF. In DNA, the CDR3 is TGTGCCAGCAGCACTCCACAGGGGACCCAGTACTTC.

The chain couples TRBV10-3 to TRBJ2-3, with D perhaps matching TRBD2 (6 bases). V shed 6 bases and J shed 4 bases, with 8 bases lying between them. This CDR3 is built from 12 residues. Germline CDR1 and CDR2: ENHRY and SYGVKD. The CDR3 DNA is TGTGCCATCAGCCCGGGGGCAGATACGCAGTATTTT. This sequence encodes CAISPGADTQYF.

This rearrangement joins TRBV5-6 to TRBJ2-1; no clear D. The germline V gene encodes CDR1 SGHDT and CDR2 YYEEEE. This CDR3 spans 13 amino acids. Trimming stripped 4 bases from V and 4 bases from J, with 9 bases between. CDR3 sequence reads: CASSLTSYNEQFF. Here the CDR3 DNA reads TGTGCCAGCAGCCTGACATCTTACAATGAGCAGTTCTTC. Variable domain in full (rest from reference TRBV5-6 and TRBJ2-1): DAGVTQSPTHLIKTRGQQVTLRCSPKSGHDTVSWYQQALGQGPQFIFQYYEEEERQRGNFPDRFSGHQFPNYSSELNVNALLLGDSALYLCASSLTSYNEQFFGPGTRLTVL.

The chain recombines TRBV29-1 with TRBJ1-5; no clear D. The CDR3 consists of 15 residues. V was pared by 5 bases and J by 2 bases, with 16 bases between. Germline V CDR1 and CDR2: SQVTM, ANQGSEA. In DNA, the CDR3 is TGCAGCGTTTCAGATGGACTTTTAGGCAATCAGCCCCAGCATTTT. Encoded protein: CSVSDGLLGNQPQHF.

V usage is TRBV6-1 and J usage is TRBJ1-1, with 10 bases fitting TRBD1. J gave up 1 base and V 1 base, and 9 bases lay outside the gene matches. The CDR3 extends over 18 amino acids. The germline CDR1 and CDR2 sequences are MNHNS and SASEGT. DNA for the CDR3: TGTGCCAGCAGTGAAGGCCTCGGACAGGGGGTGGGGAACACTGAAGCTTTCTTT. This sequence encodes CASSEGLGQGVGNTEAFF.

The rearrangement uses TRBV15 and TRBJ2-1, with TRBD2 matching 10 bases. The CDR3 covers 19 residues. J gave up 5 bases and V 1 base, and 14 bases lay outside the gene matches. Germline CDR1 reads LNHNV; CDR2 reads YYDKDF (reference sequence). CDR3 DNA sequence: TGTGCCACCAGCAGAGTTCCAGCGGGAGGGGGAACAGGGAACAATGAGCAGTTCTTC. Encoded protein: CATSRVPAGGGTGNNEQFF.

The chain uses TRBV5-4 and TRBJ2-6; 8 bases fit TRBD1. The junction had 6 bases not matched to a gene; V was cut back by 4 bases and J by 0 bases. The length of the CDR3 is 17 residues. The germline V gene has CDR1 SGHNT and CDR2 YYREEE (reference sequence). The CDR3 sequence is CASSGGQGPSGANVLTF. CDR3 coding DNA: TGTGCCAGCAGCGGTGGACAGGGCCCCTCTGGGGCCAACGTCCTGACTTTC.

This sequence joins TRBV27 and TRBJ2-1; 8 bases match TRBD1. This CDR3 contains 15 residues. V shed 3 bases, J shed 0 bases, and the junction held 1 base outside the gene matches. Germline-derived CDR1 and CDR2 are MNHEY and SMNVEV (reference sequence). CDR3 sequence (DNA): TGTGCCAGCAGTTTCACAGGGGGCTCCTACAATGAGCAGTTCTTC. Amino acid sequence: CASSFTGGSYNEQFF.

The chain recombines TRBV27 with TRBJ2-7; no firm D call. Looked up from germline, CDR1 is MNHEY and CDR2 is SMNVEV (reference sequence). V was clipped by 6 bases and J by 2 bases, with 8 bases between them. CDR3 length equals 12 residues. The CDR3 nucleotides read TGTGCCAGCAGGTTTCTACCCTACGAGCAGTACTTC. Translation gives CASRFLPYEQYF.

This clone occurred a few times. V and J are TRBV5-4 and TRBJ1-1, with TRBD1 as a possible D gene (5 bases). This CDR3 contains 15 residues. Germline CDR1 and CDR2: SGHNT and YYREEE (reference sequence). The germline V and J ends were trimmed by 0 bases and 1 base, with 10 bases remaining between them. The CDR3 region has the DNA TGTGCCAGCAGCTTGGCTTCACAGGCGAACACTGAAGCTTTCTTT. Amino acid sequence: CASSLASQANTEAFF.

The chain links TRBV6-1 to TRBJ2-7; the D gene is possibly TRBD2 (7 bases). From germline, CDR1 is MNHNS and CDR2 SASEGT. CDR3 length: 14 amino acids. V lost 1 base and J lost 3, with 10 bases in between. As DNA, the CDR3 is TGTGCCAGCAGTGAAGTGGGGGGGCACTACGAGCAGTACGTC. This translates into CASSEVGGHYEQYV.

Note on this clone: One junction end disagrees with the germline gene, perhaps due to a read error. The rearrangement uses TRBV7-7 and TRBJ2-1; 10 positions match TRBD2. The CDR3 totals 17 residues. CDR1 is SSHAT and CDR2 is FNYEAQ in the germline V gene (reference sequence). As DNA, the CDR3 is TGTGCTAGCAGCTTAGGCTCTAGCGGGGGACGCGCCAATGAGCAGTTCTTC. Protein product: CASSLGSSGGRANEQFF. The entire variable domain, with the rest obtained from reference TRBV7-7 and TRBJ2-1, is as follows: GAGVSQSPRYKVTKRGQDVTLRCDPISSHATLYWYQQALGQGPEFLTYFNYEAQPDKSGLPSDRFSAERPEGSISTLTIQRTEQRDSAMYRCASSLGSSGGRANEQFFGPGTRLTVL.

The chain is built from TRBV5-5 and TRBJ1-1, with D unclear. V lost 4 bases, J lost 6 bases, and 16 bases lay in between. The CDR3 has 14 residues. Germline V CDR1 and CDR2: SGHKS, YYEKEE (reference sequence). In nucleotides, the CDR3 is TGTGCCAGCAGCCACGGACCGCGAGGGCCTGAAGCTTTCTTT. Its translation is CASSHGPRGPEAFF.

The V gene is TRBV10-2, the J gene TRBJ2-2; weak D call: TRBD2 (6 bases). CDR1 is WSHSY and CDR2 is SAAADI in the germline V gene. V was cut by 4 bases and J by 3 bases, with 15 bases left in between. The CDR3 runs 16 residues. The CDR3 DNA sequence: TGCGCCAGCAGTGTGGGGGGAGTTGCGGACACCGGGGAGCTGTTTTTT. Encoded protein: CASSVGGVADTGELFF.

The chain uses TRBV18 and TRBJ1-2, with 9 bases identical to TRBD1. This CDR3 is 14 amino acids long. V was clipped by 5 bases and J by 6 bases; unmatched bases: 7. CDR1 is KGHSH, CDR2 LQKENI, per germline. The CDR3 spells CASSGDRDIHGYTF. Written as DNA, the CDR3 is TGTGCCAGCTCAGGGGACAGGGACATCCATGGCTACACCTTC.

The rearrangement links TRBV27 to TRBJ2-1; 7 bases line up with TRBD2. V dropped 1 base and J dropped 7; count of bases not matched to a gene: 16. The CDR3 runs to 18 residues. Germline V lookup: CDR1 MNHEY, CDR2 SMNVEV (reference sequence). The CDR3, as DNA: TGTGCCAGCAGTTTATTCCCTTGGACTAGTCTAAGGAAGAATGAGCAGTTCTTC. It specifies CASSLFPWTSLRKNEQFF.

V is TRBV19 and J is TRBJ1-5, with D unclear. CDR1 is LNHDA, CDR2 SQIVND, per germline (reference sequence). CDR3 length: 15 amino acids. Trimming took 1 base from V and 0 from J, leaving 7 bases between them. The CDR3 loop is CASSIVKHSNQPQHF. As DNA, the CDR3 is TGTGCCAGTAGTATAGTAAAACATAGCAATCAGCCCCAGCATTTT.